This T cell receptor (beta chain) was sequenced during a study of OX40 agonist ivuxolimab in advanced cancers. Whole-study findings and limits: It was also the case that some nonresponders had low normalized T-cell clonal expansion. Patients who responded partially at 0.1-3.0 mg/kg showed clonal expansion ranking among the lowest.

Repertoires were generated with immunoSEQ multiplex PCR, while TCRdb's copy carries only in-frame clones and drops some. The data contain 42,000 or so clones, around 92% of them singletons. This CDR3 spans 19 amino acids. A remark on this clone: What it binds is not known.

The V gene is TRBV21-1, the J gene TRBJ1-5; the table's D call TRBD1 went unverified against the DNA. TRBV21-1 is annotated as a pseudogene. This sequence was found in an adult with an advanced solid tumor such as melanoma, head and neck, liver or kidney cancer. Specimen: CD4+ or CD8+ T cells sorted from blood, collected in a trial of the OX40 agonist ivuxolimab. CDR3 in DNA: TGTGCCAGCAGCAACGGTGGGATACAGGACCACTATAGCAATCAGCCCCAGCATTTT. Amino acids: CASSNGGIQDHYSNQPQHF.